The clone carrying this T cell receptor (beta chain) came up many times. The library was built from roughly 400 ng RNA with molecular barcoded adaptors for alpha/delta and beta/gamma chains. MiXCR was run by TCRdb on the reads, yielding one entry per CDR3 protein. This sample has 94,000 or so distinct CDR3 sequences, with approximately 13% found just once. Losses at the gene ends were 5 bases for V and 5 bases for J; bases not matched to a gene: 8. Germline loops: CDR1 SGHVS, CDR2 FQNEAQ. The CDR3 spans 16 residues. This sample stems from a study of read filtering for tumor transcriptome and immune sequencing.

The source is a donor aged 40 or over with multiple myeloma. The rearrangement joins TRBV7-8 to TRBJ2-3, with TRBD1 matching over 12 bases. What was sequenced was a population of CD138-negative cells sorted from bone marrow. CDR3 coding DNA: TGTGCCAGCAGCGCGGGGACAGGGGGCTTCGGAGATACGCAGTATTTT. Residues: CASSAGTGGFGDTQYF. The whole variable domain, remainder taken from reference TRBV7-8 and TRBJ2-3, is GAGVSQSPRYKVAKRGQDVALRCDPISGHVSLFWYQQALGQGPEFLTYFQNEAQLDKSGLPSDRFFAERPEGSVSTLKIQRTQQEDSAVYLCASSAGTGGFGDTQYFGPGTRLTVL.